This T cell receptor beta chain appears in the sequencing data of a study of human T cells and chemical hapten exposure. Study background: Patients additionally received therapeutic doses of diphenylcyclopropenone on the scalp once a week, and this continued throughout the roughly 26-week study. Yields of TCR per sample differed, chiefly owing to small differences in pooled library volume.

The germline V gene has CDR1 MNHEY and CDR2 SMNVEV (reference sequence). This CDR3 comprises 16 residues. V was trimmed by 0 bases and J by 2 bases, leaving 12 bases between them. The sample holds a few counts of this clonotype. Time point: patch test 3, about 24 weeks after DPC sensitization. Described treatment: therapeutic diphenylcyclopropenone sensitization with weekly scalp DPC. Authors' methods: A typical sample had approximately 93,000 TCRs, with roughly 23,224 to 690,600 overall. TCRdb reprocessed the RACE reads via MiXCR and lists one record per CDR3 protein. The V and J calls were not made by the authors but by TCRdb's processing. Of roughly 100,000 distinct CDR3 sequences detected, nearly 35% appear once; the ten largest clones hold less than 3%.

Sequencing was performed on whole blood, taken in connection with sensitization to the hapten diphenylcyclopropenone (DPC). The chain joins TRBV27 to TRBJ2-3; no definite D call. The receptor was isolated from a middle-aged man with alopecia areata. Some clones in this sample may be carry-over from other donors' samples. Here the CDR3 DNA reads TGTGCCAGCAGTTTATCTCCTAGTCCTTACACAGATACGCAGTATTTT. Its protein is CASSLSPSPYTDTQYF.